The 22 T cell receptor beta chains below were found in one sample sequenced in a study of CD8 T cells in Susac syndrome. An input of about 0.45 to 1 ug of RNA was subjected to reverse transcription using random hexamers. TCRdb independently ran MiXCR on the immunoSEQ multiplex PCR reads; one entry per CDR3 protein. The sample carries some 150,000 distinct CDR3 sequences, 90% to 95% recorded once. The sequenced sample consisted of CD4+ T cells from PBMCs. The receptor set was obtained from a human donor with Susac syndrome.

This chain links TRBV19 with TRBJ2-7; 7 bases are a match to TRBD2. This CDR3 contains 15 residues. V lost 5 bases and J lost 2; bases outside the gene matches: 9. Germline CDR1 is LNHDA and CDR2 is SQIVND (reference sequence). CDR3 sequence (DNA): TGTGCCAGTAGTTCCCCCGGGAGGACGACCTACGAGCAGTACTTC. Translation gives CASSSPGRTTYEQYF.

The CDR3 protein is CASSPTQVGELFF. In DNA form, the CDR3 reads TGTGCCAGCAGCCCCACCCAAGTCGGGGAGCTGTTTTTT. The gene calls are TRBV7-3 and TRBJ2-2; D is unresolved. CDR3 size: 13 residues. The germline V gene has CDR1 SGHTA and CDR2 FQGTGA. Trimming stripped 5 bases from V and 7 bases from J, with 11 bases between.

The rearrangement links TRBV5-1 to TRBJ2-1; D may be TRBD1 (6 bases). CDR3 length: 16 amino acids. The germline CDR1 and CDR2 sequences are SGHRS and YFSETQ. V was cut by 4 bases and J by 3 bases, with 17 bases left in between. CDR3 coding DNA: TGCGCCAGCAGCCCAAGCCCGACAGGCGTCTACAATGAGCAGTTCTTC. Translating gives CASSPSPTGVYNEQFF.

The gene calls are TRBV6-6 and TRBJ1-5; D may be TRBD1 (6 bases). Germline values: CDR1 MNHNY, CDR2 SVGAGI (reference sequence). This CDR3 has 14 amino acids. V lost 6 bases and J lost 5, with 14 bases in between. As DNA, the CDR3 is TGTGCCAGCAGCTTCCGACAGGTGGATCAGCCCCAGCATTTT. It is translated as CASSFRQVDQPQHF.

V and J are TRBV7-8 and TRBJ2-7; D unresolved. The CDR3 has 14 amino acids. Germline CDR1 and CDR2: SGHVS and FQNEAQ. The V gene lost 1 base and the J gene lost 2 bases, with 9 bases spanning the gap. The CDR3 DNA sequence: TGTGCCAGCAGCTTAGTGGCATTGGCCTACGAGCAGTACTTC. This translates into CASSLVALAYEQYF.

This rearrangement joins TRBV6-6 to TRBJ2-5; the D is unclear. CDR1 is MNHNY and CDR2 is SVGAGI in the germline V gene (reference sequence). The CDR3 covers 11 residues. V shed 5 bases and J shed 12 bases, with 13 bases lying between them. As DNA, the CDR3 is TGTGCCAGCAGTCCCCTTGGGGTAAAGTACTTC. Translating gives CASSPLGVKYF.

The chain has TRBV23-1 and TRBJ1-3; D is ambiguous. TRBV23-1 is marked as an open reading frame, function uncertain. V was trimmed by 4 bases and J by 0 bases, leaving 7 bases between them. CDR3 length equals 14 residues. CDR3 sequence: CASSLNSSGNTIYF. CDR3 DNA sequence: TGCGCCAGCAGTCTAAACAGCTCTGGAAACACCATATATTTT.

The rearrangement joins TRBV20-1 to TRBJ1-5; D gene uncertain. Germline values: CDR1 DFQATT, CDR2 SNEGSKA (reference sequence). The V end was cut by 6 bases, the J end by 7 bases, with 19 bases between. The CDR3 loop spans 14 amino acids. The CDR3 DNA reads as TGCAGTGCCACCCTAGGACGGACGGGACAGCCCCAGCATTTT. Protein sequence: CSATLGRTGQPQHF.

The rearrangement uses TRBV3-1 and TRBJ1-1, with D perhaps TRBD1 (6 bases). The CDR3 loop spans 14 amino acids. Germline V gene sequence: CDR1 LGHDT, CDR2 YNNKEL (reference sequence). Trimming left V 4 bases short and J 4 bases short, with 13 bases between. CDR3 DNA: TGTGCCAGCAGCCTAAGGCAGGGGTTCACTGAAGCTTTCTTT. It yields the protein CASSLRQGFTEAFF.

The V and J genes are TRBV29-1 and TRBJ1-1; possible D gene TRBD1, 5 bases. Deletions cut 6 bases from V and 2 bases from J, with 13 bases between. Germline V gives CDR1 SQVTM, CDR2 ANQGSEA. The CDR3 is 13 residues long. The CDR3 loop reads CSVLGTDNTEAFF. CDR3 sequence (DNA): TGCAGCGTCCTCGGGACGGACAACACTGAAGCTTTCTTT.

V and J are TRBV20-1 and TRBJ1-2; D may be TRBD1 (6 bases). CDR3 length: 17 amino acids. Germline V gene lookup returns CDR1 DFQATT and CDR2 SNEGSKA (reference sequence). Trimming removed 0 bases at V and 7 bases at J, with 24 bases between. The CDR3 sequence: CSARDPFFGGGGGGYTF. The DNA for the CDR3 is TGCAGTGCTAGAGATCCTTTCTTTGGTGGAGGGGGAGGTGGCTACACCTTC.

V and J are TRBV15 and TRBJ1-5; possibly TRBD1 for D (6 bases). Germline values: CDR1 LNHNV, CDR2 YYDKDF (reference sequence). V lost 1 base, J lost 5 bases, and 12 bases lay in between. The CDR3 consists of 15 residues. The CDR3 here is CATSRGAEGDQPQHF. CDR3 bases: TGTGCCACCAGCAGAGGCGCGGAGGGGGATCAGCCCCAGCATTTT.

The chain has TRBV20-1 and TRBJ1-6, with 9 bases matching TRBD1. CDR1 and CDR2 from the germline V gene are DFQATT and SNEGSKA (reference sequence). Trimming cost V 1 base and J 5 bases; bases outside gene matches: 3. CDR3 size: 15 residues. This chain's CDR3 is CSARGGQGDNSPLHF. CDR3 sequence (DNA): TGCAGTGCTAGAGGGGGACAGGGAGATAATTCACCCCTCCACTTT.

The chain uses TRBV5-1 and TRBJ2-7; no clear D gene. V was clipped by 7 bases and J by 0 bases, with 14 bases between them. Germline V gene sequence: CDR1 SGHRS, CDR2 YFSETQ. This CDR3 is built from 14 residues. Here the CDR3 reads CASLIGPSSYEQYF. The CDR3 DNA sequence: TGCGCCAGCCTAATAGGGCCCAGCTCCTACGAGCAGTACTTC.

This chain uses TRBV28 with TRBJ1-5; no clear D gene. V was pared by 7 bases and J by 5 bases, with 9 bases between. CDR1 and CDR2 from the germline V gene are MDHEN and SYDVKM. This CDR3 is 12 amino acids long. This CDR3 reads CASTFLDQPQHF. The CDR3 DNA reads TGTGCCAGCACCTTTCTGGATCAGCCCCAGCATTTT.

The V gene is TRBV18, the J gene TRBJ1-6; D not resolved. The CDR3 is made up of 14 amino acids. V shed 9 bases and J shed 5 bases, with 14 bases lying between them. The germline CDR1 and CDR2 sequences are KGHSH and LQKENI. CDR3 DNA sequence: TGTGCCAGTACCTTTGCTCAGGATAATTCACCCCTCCACTTT. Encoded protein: CASTFAQDNSPLHF. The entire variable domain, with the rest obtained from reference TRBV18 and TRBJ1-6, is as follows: NAGVMQNPRHLVRRRGQEARLRCSPMKGHSHVYWYRQLPEEGLKFMVYLQKENIIDESGMPKERFSAEFPKEGPSILRIQQVVRGDSAAYFCASTFAQDNSPLHFGNGTRLTVT.

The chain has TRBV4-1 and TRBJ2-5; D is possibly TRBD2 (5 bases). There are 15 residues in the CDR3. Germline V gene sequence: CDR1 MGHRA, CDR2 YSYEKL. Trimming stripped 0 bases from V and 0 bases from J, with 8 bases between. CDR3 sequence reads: CASSQDPGDQETQYF. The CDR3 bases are TGCGCCAGCAGCCAAGATCCCGGGGACCAAGAGACCCAGTACTTC.

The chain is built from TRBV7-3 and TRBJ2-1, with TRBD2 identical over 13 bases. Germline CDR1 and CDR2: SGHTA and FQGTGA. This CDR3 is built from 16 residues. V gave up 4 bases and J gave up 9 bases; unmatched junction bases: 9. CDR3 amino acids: CASSSLGTSGVAEQFF. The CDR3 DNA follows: TGTGCCAGCAGCTCCCTCGGGACTAGCGGGGTGGCTGAGCAGTTCTTC.

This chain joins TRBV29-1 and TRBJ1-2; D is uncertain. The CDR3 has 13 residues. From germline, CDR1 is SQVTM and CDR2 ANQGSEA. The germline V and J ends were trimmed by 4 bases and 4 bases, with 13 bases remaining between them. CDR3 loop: CSVGALEGYGYTF. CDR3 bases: TGCAGCGTTGGGGCCCTAGAGGGCTATGGCTACACCTTC.

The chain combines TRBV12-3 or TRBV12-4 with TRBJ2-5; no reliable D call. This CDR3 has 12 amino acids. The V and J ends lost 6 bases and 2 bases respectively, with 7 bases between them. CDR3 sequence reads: CASRVAQETQYF. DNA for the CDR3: TGTGCCAGCAGAGTTGCACAAGAGACCCAGTACTTC.

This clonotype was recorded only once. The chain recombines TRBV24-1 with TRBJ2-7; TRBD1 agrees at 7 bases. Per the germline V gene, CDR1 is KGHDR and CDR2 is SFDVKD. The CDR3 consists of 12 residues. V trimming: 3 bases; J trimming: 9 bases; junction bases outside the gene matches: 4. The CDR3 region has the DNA TGTGCCACCAGTGATGGGACAGCAGGGCAGTACTTC. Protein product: CATSDGTAGQYF.

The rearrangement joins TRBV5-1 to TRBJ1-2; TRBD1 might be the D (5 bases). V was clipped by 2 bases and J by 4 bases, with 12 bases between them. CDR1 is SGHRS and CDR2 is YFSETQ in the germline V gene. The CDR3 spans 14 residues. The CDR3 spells CASSFEGRVYGYTF. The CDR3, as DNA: TGCGCCAGCAGCTTTGAGGGGAGGGTCTATGGCTACACCTTC.